This TCR beta chain emerged from a study of identical twins. The length of the CDR3 is 13 residues. The V and J ends lost 0 bases and 6 bases respectively, with 7 bases between them. TCRdb redid the calling of the 5' RACE reads with MiXCR, one entry per CDR3 protein. The sample carries 400,000 or so distinct CDR3 sequences, roughly 10% recorded once. Study-level findings and limits: Donors were not followed over many years; analysis was cross-sectional. Twins showed weaker excess sharing in their beta out-of-frame sequences.

This clonotype turned up a few times. The antigen is not known. The receptor's source is a woman between 50 and 59 years old in good health. Sequenced: naive T cells sorted from blood. The chain couples TRBV12-3 or TRBV12-4 to TRBJ2-3, with D hard to call. The CDR3 is CASSLAREDTQYF. The CDR3 nucleotides are TGTGCCAGCAGTTTAGCGCGAGAGGATACGCAGTATTTT.